The TCR beta chain under discussion was sequenced for a study of cytomegalovirus exposure and HLA in healthy donors. Study-wide results and limits: About 87% or about 30% of the time was how often most TCR beta V segments were productive, according to an earlier analysis. Later analysis associated a missense DCLRE1C variant with TCR beta V- and J-gene trimming.

A note on this clone: Antigen specificity is unknown.

The PCR used 60 Vbeta and 13 Jbeta primers. The table came from immunoSEQ multiplex PCR; TCRdb's copy has only in-frame clones and leaves some out. This table has 130,000 to 150,000 clones, 60% to 80% appearing once. The sample taken for sequencing was PBMCs. The receptor's source is a male donor in good health and CMV-seronegative.

Here the CDR3 reads CAISQGQGTEAFF. The CDR3, as DNA: TGTGCCATCAGCCAGGGACAGGGCACTGAAGCTTTCTTT. The chain employs TRBV10-3 and TRBJ1-1, with TRBD1 identical over 9 bases. CDR3 size: 13 residues. Trimming cost V 6 bases and J 4 bases; bases outside gene matches: 3. From germline, CDR1 is ENHRY and CDR2 SYGVKD.